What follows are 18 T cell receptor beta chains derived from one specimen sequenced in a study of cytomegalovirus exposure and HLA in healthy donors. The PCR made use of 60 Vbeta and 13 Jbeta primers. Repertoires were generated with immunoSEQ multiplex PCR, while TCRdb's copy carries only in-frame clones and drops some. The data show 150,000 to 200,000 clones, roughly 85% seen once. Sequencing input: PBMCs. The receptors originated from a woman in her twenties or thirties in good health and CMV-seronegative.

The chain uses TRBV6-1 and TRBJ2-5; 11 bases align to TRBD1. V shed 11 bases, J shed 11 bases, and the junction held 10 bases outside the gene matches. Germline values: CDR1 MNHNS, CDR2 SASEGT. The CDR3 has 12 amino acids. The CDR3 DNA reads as TGTGCCGGCGGACAGGGGGCGCAGGAGCAGTACTTC. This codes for CAGGQGAQEQYF.

The CDR3 sequence is CASSIQGSYEQYF. The CDR3 DNA follows: TGTGCCAGTAGTATTCAGGGGTCCTACGAGCAGTACTTC. This chain connects TRBV19 to TRBJ2-7; maybe TRBD1 (6 bases). This CDR3 is built from 13 residues. Looked up from germline, CDR1 is LNHDA and CDR2 is SQIVND (reference sequence). V shed 3 bases and J shed 1 base, with 7 bases lying between them.

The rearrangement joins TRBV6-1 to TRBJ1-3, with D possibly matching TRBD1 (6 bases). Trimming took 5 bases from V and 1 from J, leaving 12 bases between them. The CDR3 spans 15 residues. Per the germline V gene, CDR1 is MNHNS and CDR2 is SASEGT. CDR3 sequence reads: CASSSSRGSGNTIYF. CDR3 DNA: TGTGCCAGCAGTTCCAGCAGGGGTTCTGGAAACACCATATATTTT.

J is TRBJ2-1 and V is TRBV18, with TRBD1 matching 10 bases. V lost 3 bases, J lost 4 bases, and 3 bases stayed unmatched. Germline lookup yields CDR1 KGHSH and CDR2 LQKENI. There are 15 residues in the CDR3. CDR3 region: CASSPRQGAYNEQFF. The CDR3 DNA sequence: TGTGCCAGCTCACCCCGACAGGGGGCTTACAATGAGCAGTTCTTC. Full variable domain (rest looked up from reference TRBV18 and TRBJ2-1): NAGVMQNPRHLVRRRGQEARLRCSPMKGHSHVYWYRQLPEEGLKFMVYLQKENIIDESGMPKERFSAEFPKEGPSILRIQQVVRGDSAAYFCASSPRQGAYNEQFFGPGTRLTVL.

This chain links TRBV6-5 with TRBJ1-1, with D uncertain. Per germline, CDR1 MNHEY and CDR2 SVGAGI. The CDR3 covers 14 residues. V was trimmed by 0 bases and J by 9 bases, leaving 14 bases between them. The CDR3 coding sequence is TGTGCCAGCAGTTACTCGAACACCCCGTCTCAAGCTTTCTTT. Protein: CASSYSNTPSQAFF.

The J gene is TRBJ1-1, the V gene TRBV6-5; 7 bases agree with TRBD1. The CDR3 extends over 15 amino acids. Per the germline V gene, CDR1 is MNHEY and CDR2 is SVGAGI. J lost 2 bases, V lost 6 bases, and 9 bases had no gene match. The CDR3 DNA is TGTGCCAGCAGACCTCGGACAGGTACAAACACTGAAGCTTTCTTT. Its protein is CASRPRTGTNTEAFF.

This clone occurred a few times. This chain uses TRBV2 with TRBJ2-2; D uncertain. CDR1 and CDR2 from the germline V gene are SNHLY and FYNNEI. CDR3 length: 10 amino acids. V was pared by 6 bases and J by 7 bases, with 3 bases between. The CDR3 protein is CASRSGELFF. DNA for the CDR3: TGTGCCAGCAGGAGCGGGGAGCTGTTTTTT.

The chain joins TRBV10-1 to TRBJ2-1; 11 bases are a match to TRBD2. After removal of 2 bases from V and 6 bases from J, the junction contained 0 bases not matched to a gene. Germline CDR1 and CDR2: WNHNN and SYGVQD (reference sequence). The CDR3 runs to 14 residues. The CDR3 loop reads CASSEGTSGNEQFF. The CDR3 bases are TGCGCCAGCAGTGAGGGGACTAGCGGCAATGAGCAGTTCTTC.

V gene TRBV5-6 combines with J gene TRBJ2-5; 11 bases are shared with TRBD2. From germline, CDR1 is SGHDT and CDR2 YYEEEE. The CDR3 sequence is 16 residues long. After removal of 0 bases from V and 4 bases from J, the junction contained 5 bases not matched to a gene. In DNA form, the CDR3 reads TGTGCCAGCAGCTTGGGACTAGCGGGAAGAGGAGAGACCCAGTACTTC. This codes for CASSLGLAGRGETQYF. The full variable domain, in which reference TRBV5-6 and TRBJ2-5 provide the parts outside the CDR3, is DAGVTQSPTHLIKTRGQQVTLRCSPKSGHDTVSWYQQALGQGPQFIFQYYEEEERQRGNFPDRFSGHQFPNYSSELNVNALLLGDSALYLCASSLGLAGRGETQYFGPGTRLLVL.

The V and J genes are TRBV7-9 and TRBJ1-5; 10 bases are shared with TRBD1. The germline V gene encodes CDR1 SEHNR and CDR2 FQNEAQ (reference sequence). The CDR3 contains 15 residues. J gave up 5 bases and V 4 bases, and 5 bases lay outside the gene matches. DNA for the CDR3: TGTGCCAGCAGCTCCGGGACAGGGGTAGATCAGCCCCAGCATTTT. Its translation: CASSSGTGVDQPQHF.

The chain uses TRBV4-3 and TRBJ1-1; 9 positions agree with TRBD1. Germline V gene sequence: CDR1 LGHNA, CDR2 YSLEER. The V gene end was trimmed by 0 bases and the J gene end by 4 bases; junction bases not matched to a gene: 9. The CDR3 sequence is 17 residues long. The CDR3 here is CASSQDGTGGWGTEAFF. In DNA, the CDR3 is TGCGCCAGCAGCCAAGATGGTACAGGGGGCTGGGGCACTGAAGCTTTCTTT.

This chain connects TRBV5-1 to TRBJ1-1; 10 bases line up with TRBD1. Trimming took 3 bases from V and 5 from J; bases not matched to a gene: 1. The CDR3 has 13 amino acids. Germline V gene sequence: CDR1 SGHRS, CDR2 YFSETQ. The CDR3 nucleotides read TGCGCCAGCAGCTGGGGACAGGGGACTGAAGCTTTCTTT. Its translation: CASSWGQGTEAFF.

This CDR3 is CASSTGQGLRTDTQYF. The CDR3 bases are TGCGCCAGCAGCACAGGACAGGGATTGAGGACAGATACGCAGTATTTT. The J gene is TRBJ2-3, the V gene TRBV5-1, with TRBD1 matching over 8 bases. This CDR3 contains 16 residues. V shed 4 bases and J 3 bases; nucleotides not matched to a gene: 10. Germline CDR1 SGHRS, CDR2 YFSETQ.

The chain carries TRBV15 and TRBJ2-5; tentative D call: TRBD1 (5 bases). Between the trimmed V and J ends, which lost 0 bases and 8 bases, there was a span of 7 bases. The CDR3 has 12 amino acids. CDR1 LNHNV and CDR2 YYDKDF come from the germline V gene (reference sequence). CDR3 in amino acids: CATSRDRATQYF. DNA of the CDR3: TGTGCCACCAGCAGAGACAGGGCTACCCAGTACTTC.

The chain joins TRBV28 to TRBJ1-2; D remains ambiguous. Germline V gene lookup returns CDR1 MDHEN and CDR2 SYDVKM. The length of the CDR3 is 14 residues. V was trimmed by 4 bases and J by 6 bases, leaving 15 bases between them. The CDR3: CASSSFGEADGYTF. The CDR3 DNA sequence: TGTGCCAGCAGTTCTTTTGGGGAGGCTGATGGCTACACCTTC.

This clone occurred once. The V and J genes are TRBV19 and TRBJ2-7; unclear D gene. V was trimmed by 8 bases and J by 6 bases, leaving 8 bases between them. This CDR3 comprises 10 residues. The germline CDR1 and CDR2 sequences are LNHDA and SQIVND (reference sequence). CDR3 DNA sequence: TGTGCCAGTGGAGTCGGCGAGCAGTACTTC. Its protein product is CASGVGEQYF.

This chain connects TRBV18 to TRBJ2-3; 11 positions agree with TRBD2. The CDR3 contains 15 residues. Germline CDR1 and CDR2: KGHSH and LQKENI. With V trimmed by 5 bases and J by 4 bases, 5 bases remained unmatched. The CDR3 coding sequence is TGTGCCAGCTCAGCACTAGCGGGAGAGGCAGATACGCAGTATTTT. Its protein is CASSALAGEADTQYF.

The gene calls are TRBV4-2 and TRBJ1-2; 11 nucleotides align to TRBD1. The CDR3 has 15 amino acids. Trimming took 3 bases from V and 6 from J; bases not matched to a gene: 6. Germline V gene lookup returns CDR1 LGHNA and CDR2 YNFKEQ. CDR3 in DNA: TGTGCCAGCAGCCAGTCCGGGACAGGGGGAGATGGCTACACCTTC. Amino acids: CASSQSGTGGDGYTF.